The entry that follows covers one TCR beta chain sequence. This sample was taken from a study of blood T cell repertoires in COVID-19. Germline CDR1 reads SGHDT; CDR2 reads YYEEEE. The CDR3 has 17 amino acids. V was shortened by 1 base and J by 6 bases, with 20 bases between the two germline ends. TCRdb keeps only in-frame clones here, not all; method: immunoSEQ multiplex PCR. The repertoire includes more than 80,000 clones, 88% of them detected once, and 11% sits in the top ten. V usage is TRBV5-6 and J usage is TRBJ1-3; perhaps TRBD1 as D (5 bases). The source of this sequence is a man at least 80 years old with acute or convalescent COVID-19. The sample comprised peripheral blood. DNA for the CDR3: TGTGCCAGCAGCTTGTTCTTCCGCGACAGTGGCGCAAACACCATATATTTT. It yields the protein CASSLFFRDSGANTIYF.